This T cell receptor (beta chain) emerged from a study of neoadjuvant anti-PD-1 for oral cavity cancer. The time point was: after neoadjuvant nivolumab, at surgical resection. V was shortened by 10 bases and J by 8 bases, with 20 bases between the two germline ends. The CDR3 sequence is 13 residues long. The germline gives CDR1 ENHRY, CDR2 SYGVKD. Most PBMC samples had 480 ng input DNA in six replicates. This table comes from immunoSEQ multiplex PCR, and its TCRdb copy is limited to in-frame clones, with some not included. Of approximately 12,000 clones detected, roughly 67% appear once; the ten largest clones hold under 3.5%.

This TCR derives from a person aged 35-79 years with oral cavity squamous cell carcinoma. The rearrangement links TRBV10-3 to TRBJ1-2; no clear D gene. The input for sequencing was PBMCs, taken after nivolumab (anti-PD-1) treatment. Here the CDR3 DNA reads TGTGCCACCGTATCGGACGCGGGTAGGGGCTACACCTTC. Amino acid sequence: CATVSDAGRGYTF.